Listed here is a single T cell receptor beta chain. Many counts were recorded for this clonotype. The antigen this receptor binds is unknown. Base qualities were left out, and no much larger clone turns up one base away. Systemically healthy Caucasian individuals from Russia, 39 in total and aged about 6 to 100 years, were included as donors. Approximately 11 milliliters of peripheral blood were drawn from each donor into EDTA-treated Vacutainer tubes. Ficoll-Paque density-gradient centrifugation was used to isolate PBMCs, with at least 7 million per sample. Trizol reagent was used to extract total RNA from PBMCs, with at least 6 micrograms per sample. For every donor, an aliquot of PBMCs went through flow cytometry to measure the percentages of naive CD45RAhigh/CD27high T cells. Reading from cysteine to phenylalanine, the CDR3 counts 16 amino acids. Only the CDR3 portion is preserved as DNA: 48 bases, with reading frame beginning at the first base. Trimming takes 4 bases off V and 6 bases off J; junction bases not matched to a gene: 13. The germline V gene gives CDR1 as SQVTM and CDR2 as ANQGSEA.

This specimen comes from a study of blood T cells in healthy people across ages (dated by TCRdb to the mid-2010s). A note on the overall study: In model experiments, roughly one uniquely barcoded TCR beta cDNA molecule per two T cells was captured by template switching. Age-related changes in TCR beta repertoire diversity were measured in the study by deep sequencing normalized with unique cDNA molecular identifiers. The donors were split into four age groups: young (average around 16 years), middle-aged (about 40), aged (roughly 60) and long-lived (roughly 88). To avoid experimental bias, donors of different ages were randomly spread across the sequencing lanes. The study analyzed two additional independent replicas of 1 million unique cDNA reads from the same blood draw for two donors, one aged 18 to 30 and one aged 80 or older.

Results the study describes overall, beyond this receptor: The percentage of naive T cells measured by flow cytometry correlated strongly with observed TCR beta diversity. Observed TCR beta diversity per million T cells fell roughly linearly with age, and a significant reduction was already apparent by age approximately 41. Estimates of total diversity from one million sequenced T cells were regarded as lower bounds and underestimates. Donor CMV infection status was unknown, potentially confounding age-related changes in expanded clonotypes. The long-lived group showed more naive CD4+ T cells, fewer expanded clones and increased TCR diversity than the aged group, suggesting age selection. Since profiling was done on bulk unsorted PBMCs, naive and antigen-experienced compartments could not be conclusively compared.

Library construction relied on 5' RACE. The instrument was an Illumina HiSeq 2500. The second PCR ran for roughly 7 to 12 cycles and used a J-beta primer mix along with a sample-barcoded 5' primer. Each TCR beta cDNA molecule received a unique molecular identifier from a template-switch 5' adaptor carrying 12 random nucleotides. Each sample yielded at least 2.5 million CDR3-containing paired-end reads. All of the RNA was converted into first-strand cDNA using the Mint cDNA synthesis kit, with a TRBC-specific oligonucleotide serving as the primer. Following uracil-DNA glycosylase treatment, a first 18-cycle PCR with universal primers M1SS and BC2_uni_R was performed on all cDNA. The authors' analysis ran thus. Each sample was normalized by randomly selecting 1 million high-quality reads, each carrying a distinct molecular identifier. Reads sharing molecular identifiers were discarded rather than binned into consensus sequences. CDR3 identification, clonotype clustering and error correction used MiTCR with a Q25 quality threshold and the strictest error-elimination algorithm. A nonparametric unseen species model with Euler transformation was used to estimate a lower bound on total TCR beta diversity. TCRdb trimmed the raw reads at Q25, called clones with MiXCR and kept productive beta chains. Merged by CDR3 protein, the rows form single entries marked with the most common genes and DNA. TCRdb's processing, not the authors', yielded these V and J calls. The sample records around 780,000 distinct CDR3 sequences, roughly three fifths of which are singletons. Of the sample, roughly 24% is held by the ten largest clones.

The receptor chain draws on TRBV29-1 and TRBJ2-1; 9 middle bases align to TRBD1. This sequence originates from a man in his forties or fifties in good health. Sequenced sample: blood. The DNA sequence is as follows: TGCAGCGTTGTGGGGGTTTGGGACAGGGATCTCAATGAGCAGTTCTTC. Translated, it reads CSVVGVWDRDLNEQFF.